These T cell receptor beta chains were read from a single sample in a study of CD8+ T cells in alopecia areata. The method was immunoSEQ multiplex PCR; TCRdb's version includes in-frame clones alone and lacks a portion of them. The sample lists fewer than 200,000 clones; about 60% were seen once. The sequencing here drew on CD4+ T cells sorted from blood, taken at week 0. All receptors derive from a human donor with alopecia areata. Each CDR3 is given with its conserved first and last residue. The order of the fields is J gene, CDR3 length, clone size, V gene, D gene, CDR3 DNA, CDR3 protein. The D gene is left open where the match is weak. Rows give clone size only sometimes, using once, few, many, or a class for an expanded clone.

>TRBJ2-2|15|NA|TRBV2|NA
TGTGCCAGTCGACGGTTGAGACAGAACACCGGGGAGCTGTTTTTT
CASRRLRQNTGELFF
>TRBJ1-6|14|NA|TRBV19|NA
TGTGCCAGTAAGCTACAGGTGGGAGAATCACCCCTCCACTTT
CASKLQVGESPLHF
>TRBJ1-4|14|NA|TRBV29-1|NA
TGCAGCGTTGATTCAGGCTCTAAAGGGGAAAAACTGTTTTTT
CSVDSGSKGEKLFF
>TRBJ2-5|13|once|TRBV30|NA
TGTGCCTGGGGTCTGAACTTGGGGGAGACCCAGTACTTC
CAWGLNLGETQYF
>TRBJ1-2|14|NA|TRBV7-9|TRBD1
TGTGCCAGCAGCCTCGGGACAGTGAGATATGGCTACACCTTC
CASSLGTVRYGYTF
>TRBJ1-4|14|few|TRBV29-1|NA
TGCAGCGTTGCAAGCCCCATAACTAATGAAAAACTGTTTTTT
CSVASPITNEKLFF
>TRBJ2-7|16|NA|TRBV30|TRBD2
TGCGCCTGGAGCCGCCAACGGGGGGGCGCGTCCTACGAGCAGTACTTC
CAWSRQRGGASYEQYF
>TRBJ2-7|16|NA|TRBV29-1|NA
TGCAGCGTTGCTAAAGGGGACCTCTCAAGTACCCACGAGCAGTACTTC
CSVAKGDLSSTHEQYF
>TRBJ1-2|13|few|TRBV9|NA
TGTGCCAGCAGCGTAGGTGACACCGCTGGCTACACCTTC
CASSVGDTAGYTF
>TRBJ2-7|14|NA|TRBV15|TRBD1
TGTGCCACCAGCCGGGGAGACAGGGTCTACGAGCAGTACTTC
CATSRGDRVYEQYF
>TRBJ2-2|14|NA|TRBV6-5|NA
TGTGCCAGCAGTTACTCAGAGAACACCGGGGAGCTGTTTTTT
CASSYSENTGELFF
>TRBJ2-7|11|NA|TRBV20-1|TRBD1
TGCAGTGCTACAGGGGGATACGAGCAGTACTTC
CSATGGYEQYF
>TRBJ2-7|16|NA|TRBV2|NA
TGTGCCAGCAGCTCCCCCGGGGTCACAGGGCAGTACGAGCAGTACTTC
CASSSPGVTGQYEQYF
>TRBJ1-6|13|NA|TRBV30|TRBD1
TGTGCCTGGAGCGGACAGGTTATTTCACCCCTCCACTTT
CAWSGQVISPLHF
>TRBJ2-3|11|NA|TRBV30|NA
TGTGCCTGGACTTTAACAGATACGCAGTATTTT
CAWTLTDTQYF
>TRBJ2-7|15|NA|TRBV11-1|NA
TGTGCCAGCAGCTTAGAGCCGGGATTTTCTACCGAGCAGTACTTC
CASSLEPGFSTEQYF
>TRBJ2-2|16|NA|TRBV4-2|NA
TGTGCCAGCAGCCAAGACCCGTCAGGTTACACCGGGGAGCTGTTTTTT
CASSQDPSGYTGELFF
>TRBJ2-5|17|NA|TRBV5-1|TRBD1
TGCGCCAGCAGCTTTTACTCCGGGACAGGTTACCAAGAGACCCAGTACTTC
CASSFYSGTGYQETQYF
>TRBJ1-5|12|NA|TRBV29-1|NA
TGCAGCGTTGGAGCTAGCAATCAGCCCCAGCATTTT
CSVGASNQPQHF
>TRBJ2-5|12|NA|TRBV7-2|NA
TGTGCTAGCAGCCCCGGGTTGGAGACCCAGTACTTC
CASSPGLETQYF
>TRBJ2-2|14|NA|TRBV10-3|TRBD1
TGTGCCATCGCGGGGACAGGGGATGACGGGGAGCTGTTTTTT
CAIAGTGDDGELFF
>TRBJ2-7|12|NA|TRBV7-9|NA
TGTGCCAGCAGCCAGGGGTCCAACGAGCAGTACTTC
CASSQGSNEQYF
>TRBJ1-1|12|once|TRBV4-2|NA
TGTGCCAGCAGCCAGGTTTTCACTGAAGCTTTCTTT
CASSQVFTEAFF
>TRBJ2-5|12|NA|TRBV29-1|NA
TGCAGCGTTGGGGGTTATCAAGAGACCCAGTACTTC
CSVGGYQETQYF
>TRBJ2-5|13|NA|TRBV4-2|NA
TGTGCCAGCAGCCAAGGCGGCGACGAGACCCAGTACTTC
CASSQGGDETQYF
>TRBJ2-7|12|NA|TRBV11-1|NA
TGTGCCAGCAGCTCCACAGACAGGTCCCGGAGATTC
CASSSTDRSRRF
>TRBJ1-6|16|NA|TRBV30|TRBD1
TGTGCCTGGAGTCCCTCCGGGACAGGATATAATTCACCCCTCCACTTT
CAWSPSGTGYNSPLHF
>TRBJ1-1|15|few|TRBV7-9|NA
TGTGCCAGCAGCTTAGAAGGGTTAGAGAACACTGAAGCTTTCTTT
CASSLEGLENTEAFF
>TRBJ2-3|15|once|TRBV7-3|NA
TGTGCCAGCAGCTTACGGGGCGGGGGCACAGATACGCAGTATTTT
CASSLRGGGTDTQYF
>TRBJ2-5|17|NA|TRBV7-8|NA
TGTGCCAGCAGAGGGGAGACGGGGGCCTCAGTCCAAGAGACCCAGTACTTC
CASRGETGASVQETQYF
>TRBJ1-2|16|NA|TRBV7-2|NA
TGTGCCAGCAGCTTCTCTGTAGGGGCAGGCGGGAGAGGCTACACCTTC
CASSFSVGAGGRGYTF
>TRBJ1-6|14|NA|TRBV7-2|NA
TGTGCCACCCGCTCGAATCCCATTCAGGCACCCCTCCACTTT
CATRSNPIQAPLHF
>TRBJ2-7|15|NA|TRBV30|TRBD1
TGTGCCTGGAGTGTACAGGGGCGAGCTCTCTACGAGCAGTACTTC
CAWSVQGRALYEQYF
>TRBJ2-5|13|many|TRBV2|NA
TGTGCCAGCAGTGAATTGGAGGGAGAGACCCAGTACTTC
CASSELEGETQYF
>TRBJ1-4|13|NA|TRBV6-1|NA
TGTGCCACCAAGGAGGGTCCCGATGAAAAACTGTTTTTT
CATKEGPDEKLFF
>TRBJ2-3|19|NA|TRBV5-6|TRBD2
TGTGCCAGCAGCCGCCCGGGACTAGCGGGGTCATTTTTCGATGGTACGCAGTATTTT
CASSRPGLAGSFFDGTQYF
>TRBJ2-1|14|NA|TRBV28|TRBD2
TGTGCCAGCAGGGGGACTATCAAAGGCAATGAGCAGTTCTTC
CASRGTIKGNEQFF
>TRBJ1-2|11|NA|TRBV6-6|NA
TGTGCCACCGCGACGAACTATGGCTACACCTTC
CATATNYGYTF
>TRBJ1-1|16|NA|TRBV27|TRBD1
TGTGCCAGCAGTCCGTTGACAGGGAACATGAACACTGAAGCTTTCTTT
CASSPLTGNMNTEAFF
>TRBJ2-7|14|NA|TRBV29-1|TRBD1
TGCAGCGTAGAGAACAGGGGGGCCTCCTACGAGCAGTACTTC
CSVENRGASYEQYF
>TRBJ2-2|12|NA|TRBV29-1|NA
TGCAGCGTTGGGTTATGGGACGGGGAGCTGTTTTTT
CSVGLWDGELFF
>TRBJ1-1|11|NA|TRBV19|NA
TGTGCCAGTGGGGGGAACACTGAAGCTTTCTTT
CASGGNTEAFF
>TRBJ1-6|15|many|TRBV19|NA
TGTGCCAGTAGTACGGACAGCTCCCAACATTCACCCCTCCACTTT
CASSTDSSQHSPLHF
>TRBJ1-1|15|NA|TRBV19|NA
TGTGCCAGTAGGTCCCCGGGTTCAGTGAACACTGAAGCTTTCTTT
CASRSPGSVNTEAFF
>TRBJ2-7|15|NA|TRBV29-1|TRBD1
TGCAGCGTTGAAAGGCAGGGGGCTTCAAGGTACGAGCAGTACTTC
CSVERQGASRYEQYF
>TRBJ2-3|13|NA|TRBV29-1|NA
TGCAGCGTTGTGGGGAGATACACAGATACGCAGTATTTT
CSVVGRYTDTQYF
>TRBJ2-3|16|NA|TRBV4-2|NA
TGTGCCAGCAGCCAAGGGGGGGGCCGAAGTACAGATACGCAGTATTTT
CASSQGGGRSTDTQYF
>TRBJ2-2|15|NA|TRBV2|TRBD1
TGTGCCACGAAACCTCAGGGGGCGGGCACCGGGGAGCTGTTTTTT
CATKPQGAGTGELFF